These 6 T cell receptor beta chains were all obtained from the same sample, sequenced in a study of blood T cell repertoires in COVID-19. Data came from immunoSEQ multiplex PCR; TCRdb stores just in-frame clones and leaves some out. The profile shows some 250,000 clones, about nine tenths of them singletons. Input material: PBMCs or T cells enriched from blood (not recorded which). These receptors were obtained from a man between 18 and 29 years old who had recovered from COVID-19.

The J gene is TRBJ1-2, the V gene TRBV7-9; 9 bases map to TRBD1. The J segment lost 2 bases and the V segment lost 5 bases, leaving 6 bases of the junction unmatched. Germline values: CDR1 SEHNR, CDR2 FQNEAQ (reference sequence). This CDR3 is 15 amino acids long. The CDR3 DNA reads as TGTGCCAGCAGCCAACGGGACAGGGAAAACTATGGCTACACCTTC. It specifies CASSQRDRENYGYTF.

CDR3 sequence reads: CASSFYGAYEQYF. CDR3 in DNA: TGTGCCAGCAGTTTTTACGGGGCCTACGAGCAGTACTTC. The chain links TRBV12-3 or TRBV12-4 to TRBJ2-7, with a tentative D call TRBD2 (5 bases). Trimming left V 3 bases short and J 2 bases short, with 8 bases between. This CDR3 is built from 13 residues.

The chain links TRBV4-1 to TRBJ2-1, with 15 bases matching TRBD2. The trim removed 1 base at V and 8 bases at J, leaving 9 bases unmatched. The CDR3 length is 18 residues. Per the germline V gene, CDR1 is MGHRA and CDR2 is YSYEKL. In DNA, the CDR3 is TGCGCCAGCAGCCAAGCCCCGGGACTAGCGGGAGGTTACGATGAGCAGTTCTTC. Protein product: CASSQAPGLAGGYDEQFF.

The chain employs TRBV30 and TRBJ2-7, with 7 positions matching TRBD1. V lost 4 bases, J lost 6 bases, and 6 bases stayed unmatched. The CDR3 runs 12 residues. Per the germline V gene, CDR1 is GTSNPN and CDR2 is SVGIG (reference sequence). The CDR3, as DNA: TGTGCCTGGACTCCAACAGGGGTCGAGCAGTACTTC. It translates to CAWTPTGVEQYF.

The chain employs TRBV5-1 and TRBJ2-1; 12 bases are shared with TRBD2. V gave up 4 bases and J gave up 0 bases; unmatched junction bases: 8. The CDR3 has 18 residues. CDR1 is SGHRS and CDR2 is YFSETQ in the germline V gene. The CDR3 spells CASSEGTSGRSSYNEQFF. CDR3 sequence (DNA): TGCGCCAGCAGCGAGGGGACTAGCGGGCGGAGCTCCTACAATGAGCAGTTCTTC.

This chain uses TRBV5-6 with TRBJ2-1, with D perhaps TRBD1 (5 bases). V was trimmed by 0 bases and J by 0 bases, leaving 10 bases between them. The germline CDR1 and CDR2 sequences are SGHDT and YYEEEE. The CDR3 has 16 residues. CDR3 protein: CASSLEQVSSYNEQFF. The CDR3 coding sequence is TGTGCCAGCAGCTTGGAACAGGTCAGCTCCTACAATGAGCAGTTCTTC.